This T cell receptor (beta chain) was recorded in a study of blood T cell repertoires in COVID-19. TCRdb's copy holds only in-frame clones and misses some; the assay was immunoSEQ multiplex PCR. The sample yields about 160,000 clones, about 80% seen once. The CDR3 loop spans 13 amino acids. Germline V CDR1 and CDR2: MNHEY, SMNVEV (reference sequence). V trimming: 5 bases; J trimming: 8 bases; junction bases outside the gene matches: 8. This clone came up once. The chain recombines TRBV27 with TRBJ1-1; TRBD1 agrees at 7 bases. The sample comprised PBMCs or T cells enriched from blood (not recorded which). The receptor was derived from a woman aged 55-70 years who had recovered from COVID-19. Here the CDR3 reads CASSPRQGMEAFF. The CDR3, as DNA: TGTGCCAGCAGTCCCCGACAGGGCATGGAAGCTTTCTTT.